Presented here are 29 T cell receptor beta chains from one specimen sequenced in a study of T cell changes during pregnancy in multiple sclerosis. Method: immunoSEQ multiplex PCR; TCRdb's copy keeps in-frame clones and lacks some. The sample has tens of thousands of clones, approximately 90% seen once. Specimen: peripheral blood, collected in the first trimester of pregnancy. Source of these receptors: a female donor in good health, enrolled as a control in a pregnancy study.

The genes are TRBV28 and TRBJ2-1; D ambiguous. V lost 3 bases and J 5 bases, leaving 8 bases between the germline ends. The CDR3 has 13 residues. CDR1 is MDHEN, CDR2 SYDVKM, per germline. The CDR3 here is CASSLVQNNEQFF. The CDR3 DNA follows: TGTGCCAGCAGTTTGGTACAGAACAATGAGCAGTTCTTC.

V is TRBV5-1 and J is TRBJ2-1; 13 bases align to TRBD2. This CDR3 comprises 15 residues. The junction had 7 bases not matched to a gene; V was cut back by 4 bases and J by 9 bases. Germline CDR1 reads SGHRS; CDR2 reads YFSETQ. In DNA, the CDR3 is TGCGCCAGCAGCCTAGGACTAGCGGGAGAGGGTGAGCAGTTCTTC. Translated, it gives CASSLGLAGEGEQFF.

In regard to this clone: One end of the junction fails to match germline, which may point to a read error. The chain uses TRBV7-7 and TRBJ2-1; unclear D gene. In germline, CDR1 is SSHAT, CDR2 FNYEAQ (reference sequence). The CDR3 contains 13 residues. CDR3 DNA: TGTGCTAGCAGCTTAGGTGGCCTTAATGAGCAGTTCTTC. Translated: CASSLGGLNEQFF.

This clone has only a few counts. V usage is TRBV6-4 and J usage is TRBJ2-5; D remains unclear. Germline V CDR1 and CDR2: MRHNA, SNTAGT. Trimming took 2 bases from V and 2 from J, leaving 9 bases between them. The CDR3 length is 14 residues. The CDR3 coding sequence is TGTGCCAGCAGTGACGGTGGCGGTCAAGAGACCCAGTACTTC. It is translated as CASSDGGGQETQYF.

This clone has only a few counts. V and J are TRBV19 and TRBJ1-1, with D tentatively TRBD1 (5 bases). This CDR3 region has 16 residues. Trimming left V 0 bases short and J 0 bases short, with 11 bases between. Germline values: CDR1 LNHDA, CDR2 SQIVND (reference sequence). DNA for the CDR3: TGTGCCAGTAGTATAGATGGGGCGGGAATGAACACTGAAGCTTTCTTT. This encodes CASSIDGAGMNTEAFF. Supplemented by reference TRBV19 and TRBJ1-1, the full variable domain reads DGGITQSPKYLFRKEGQNVTLSCEQNLNHDAMYWYRQDPGQGLRLIYYSQIVNDFQKGDIAEGYSVSREKKESFPLTVTSAQKNPTAFYLCASSIDGAGMNTEAFFGQGTRLTVV.

This rearrangement joins TRBV27 to TRBJ1-4; D is possibly TRBD1 (6 bases). In germline, CDR1 is MNHEY, CDR2 SMNVEV (reference sequence). The V and J ends lost 2 bases and 4 bases respectively, with 14 bases between them. The CDR3 covers 16 residues. The CDR3 DNA reads as TGTGCCAGCAGTTTAGGTGTGGACAGCCTTAATGAAAAACTGTTTTTT. Translation: CASSLGVDSLNEKLFF.

V is TRBV5-1 and J is TRBJ2-1, with 13 positions matching TRBD2. This CDR3 has 16 amino acids. The germline CDR1 and CDR2 sequences are SGHRS and YFSETQ. The V gene end was trimmed by 2 bases and the J gene end by 5 bases; junction bases not matched to a gene: 4. In DNA form, the CDR3 reads TGCGCCAGCAGCTTAACTAGCGGGAGGGATGACAATGAGCAGTTCTTC. Protein sequence: CASSLTSGRDDNEQFF. The full variable domain, in which reference TRBV5-1 and TRBJ2-1 provide the parts outside the CDR3, is KAGVTQTPRYLIKTRGQQVTLSCSPISGHRSVSWYQQTPGQGLQFLFEYFSETQRNKGNFPGRFSGRQFSNSRSEMNVSTLELGDSALYLCASSLTSGRDDNEQFFGPGTRLTVL.

The gene calls are TRBV5-6 and TRBJ1-2; a possible D gene is TRBD1 (5 bases). Germline V gene sequence: CDR1 SGHDT, CDR2 YYEEEE. V was clipped by 2 bases and J by 3 bases, with 11 bases between them. The CDR3 length is 14 residues. The CDR3 loop reads CASSFQGTDYGYTF. For the CDR3, the DNA is TGTGCCAGCAGCTTCCAGGGAACCGACTATGGCTACACCTTC.

A remark on this clone: Its ends do not fully match the called genes, so a read error is possible. This rearrangement joins TRBV7-7 to TRBJ2-7; TRBD1 matches at 12 bases. This CDR3 is 15 amino acids long. The germline V gene encodes CDR1 SSHAT and CDR2 FNYEAQ (reference sequence). CDR3 sequence (DNA): TGTGCTAGCAGCTTAGGGACAGGGGGCAGCTACGAGCAGTACTTC. Amino acids: CASSLGTGGSYEQYF. Together with reference TRBV7-7 and TRBJ2-7, the CDR3 gives the full variable domain: GAGVSQSPRYKVTKRGQDVTLRCDPISSHATLYWYQQALGQGPEFLTYFNYEAQPDKSGLPSDRFSAERPEGSISTLTIQRTEQRDSAMYRCASSLGTGGSYEQYFGPGTRLTVT.

The chain couples TRBV7-9 to TRBJ2-5, with TRBD2 matching 13 bases. Trimming cost V 5 bases and J 2 bases; bases outside gene matches: 2. The CDR3 covers 15 residues. Germline CDR1 and CDR2: SEHNR and FQNEAQ (reference sequence). The CDR3 reads CASSKGLAGQETQYF. Here the CDR3 DNA reads TGTGCCAGCAGCAAGGGACTAGCGGGGCAAGAGACCCAGTACTTC. The full variable domain, in which reference TRBV7-9 and TRBJ2-5 provide the parts outside the CDR3, is DTGVSQNPRHKITKRGQNVTFRCDPISEHNRLYWYRQTLGQGPEFLTYFQNEAQLEKSRLLSDRFSAERPKGSFSTLEIQRTEQGDSAMYLCASSKGLAGQETQYFGPGTRLLVL.

V gene TRBV5-1 combines with J gene TRBJ2-3; weak D call: TRBD1 (6 bases). This CDR3 comprises 13 residues. Trimming pared 4 bases from V and 3 bases from J, leaving 9 bases between. Looked up from germline, CDR1 is SGHRS and CDR2 is YFSETQ. The CDR3 reads CASSPGTTDTQYF. CDR3 in DNA: TGCGCCAGCAGCCCCGGGACAACAGATACGCAGTATTTT.

The count of this clone is one. The chain is built from TRBV7-9 and TRBJ1-1, with D perhaps matching TRBD1 (5 bases). V dropped 5 bases and J dropped 0 bases, with 16 bases sitting between them. In germline, CDR1 is SEHNR, CDR2 FQNEAQ (reference sequence). The CDR3 runs 16 residues. The CDR3 reads CASSPGGAAMNTEAFF. In nucleotides, the CDR3 is TGTGCCAGCAGCCCCGGGGGAGCCGCGATGAACACTGAAGCTTTCTTT.

This clone was detected only once. The V call is TRBV4-1, the J call TRBJ2-7; 8 nucleotides align to TRBD1. After removal of 8 bases from V and 7 bases from J, the junction contained 13 bases not matched to a gene. The CDR3 covers 14 residues. Germline V gives CDR1 MGHRA, CDR2 YSYEKL. Here the CDR3 DNA reads TGCGCCAGCGACCTAGGACAGGGCCGAGGGGAGCAGTACTTC. Translated, it gives CASDLGQGRGEQYF.

This clone was seen a single time. The rearrangement links TRBV28 to TRBJ2-1; 9 nucleotides line up with TRBD1. Trimming at V came to 3 bases and at J to 4 bases, leaving 7 bases not matched to a gene. Germline CDR1 MDHEN, CDR2 SYDVKM. There are 16 residues in the CDR3. CDR3 coding DNA: TGTGCCAGCAGTTTGCGATCGACAGGGGGATACAATGAGCAGTTCTTC. It is translated as CASSLRSTGGYNEQFF.

The genes are TRBV2 and TRBJ2-1; TRBD2 is a possible D gene (6 bases). The CDR3 is 13 amino acids. The V gene's germline CDR1 is SNHLY and CDR2 FYNNEI. The germline V and J ends were trimmed by 7 bases and 5 bases, with 12 bases remaining between them. CDR3 loop: CASNAGWDNEQFF. In DNA form, the CDR3 reads TGTGCCAGCAATGCGGGATGGGACAATGAGCAGTTCTTC.

V is TRBV11-2 and J is TRBJ1-4; D ambiguous. Germline CDR1 is SGHAT and CDR2 is FQNNGV. The CDR3 spans 17 residues. Trimming removed 0 bases at V and 0 bases at J, with 11 bases between. The CDR3 here is CASSLDGRGATNEKLFF. Here the CDR3 DNA reads TGTGCCAGCAGCTTAGATGGGCGGGGTGCAACTAATGAAAAACTGTTTTTT.

This clone was recorded once. The chain links TRBV28 to TRBJ2-1, with 7 bases lining up with TRBD2. The CDR3 has 14 amino acids. Germline assignment: CDR1 MDHEN and CDR2 SYDVKM. Unmatched junction bases numbered 1, after V lost 4 bases and J lost 1 base. CDR3 sequence reads: CASSWRESYNEQFF. DNA of the CDR3: TGTGCCAGCAGTTGGCGGGAGTCCTACAATGAGCAGTTCTTC.

V usage is TRBV6-5 and J usage is TRBJ1-5, with D possibly matching TRBD1 (5 bases). V was pared by 5 bases and J by 6 bases, with 11 bases between. The CDR3 spans 13 residues. From germline, CDR1 is MNHEY and CDR2 SVGAGI. CDR3 nucleotides: TGTGCCAGCAGTGCAGGGTGGGGTCAGCCCCAGCATTTT. This encodes CASSAGWGQPQHF.

The chain joins TRBV5-8 to TRBJ2-7, with D possibly matching TRBD1 (5 bases). Germline CDR1 and CDR2: SGHTS and YDEGEE. The CDR3 spans 15 residues. Trimming shortened V by 0 bases and J by 0 bases, and 10 bases separated the two germline ends. The CDR3 reads CASSLAWGSSYEQYF. The CDR3 DNA reads TGTGCCAGCAGCTTGGCATGGGGCAGCTCCTACGAGCAGTACTTC.

The chain joins TRBV28 to TRBJ1-5; D possibly corresponds to TRBD1 (5 bases). From germline, CDR1 is MDHEN and CDR2 SYDVKM. Deletions cut 3 bases from V and 2 bases from J, with 17 bases between. The CDR3 extends over 17 amino acids. The CDR3 here is CASSFPTGFGGNQPQHF. In nucleotides, the CDR3 is TGTGCCAGCAGTTTCCCTACAGGTTTTGGGGGCAATCAGCCCCAGCATTTT. The variable domain in full, completed from reference TRBV28 and TRBJ1-5, reads DVKVTQSSRYLVKRTGEKVFLECVQDMDHENMFWYRQDPGLGLRLIYFSYDVKMKEKGDIPEGYSVSREKKERFSLILESASTNQTSMYLCASSFPTGFGGNQPQHFGDGTRLSIL.

The V and J genes are TRBV7-2 and TRBJ2-3; TRBD2 is a possible D gene (5 bases). V lost 2 bases and J lost 4, with 7 bases in between. The CDR3 is made up of 13 amino acids. Looked up from germline, CDR1 is SGHTA and CDR2 is FQGNSA. The CDR3: CASSLPGSDTQYF. The CDR3 DNA sequence: TGTGCCAGCAGCTTACCGGGATCAGATACGCAGTATTTT.

The rearrangement joins TRBV4-1 to TRBJ1-5, with D tentatively TRBD1 (5 bases). CDR3 length: 16 residues. Germline V gene lookup returns CDR1 MGHRA and CDR2 YSYEKL. V lost 0 bases and J lost 2, with 11 bases in between. This chain's CDR3 is CASSQEGQARNQPQHF. CDR3 nucleotide sequence: TGCGCCAGCAGCCAAGAGGGGCAGGCTCGCAATCAGCCCCAGCATTTT.

The chain links TRBV5-4 to TRBJ2-7, with TRBD1 identical over 8 bases. CDR1 is SGHNT and CDR2 is YYREEE in the germline V gene (reference sequence). This CDR3 has 15 amino acids. J gave up 4 bases and V 4 bases, and 10 bases lay outside the gene matches. CDR3 sequence (DNA): TGTGCCAGCAGCCCAACGACAGGGGTCCGTTACGAGCAGTACTTC. Translated: CASSPTTGVRYEQYF.

The genes are TRBV25-1 and TRBJ2-7, with D perhaps TRBD2 (6 bases). Trimming left V 5 bases short and J 2 bases short, with 13 bases between. The V gene's germline CDR1 is MGHDK and CDR2 SYGVNS. This CDR3 has 14 residues. CDR3 in amino acids: CASSPGSSPYEQYF. In nucleotides, the CDR3 is TGTGCCAGCAGTCCCGGGAGTTCCCCCTACGAGCAGTACTTC.

V usage is TRBV28 and J usage is TRBJ2-2; 9 bases match TRBD1. The V gene end was trimmed by 9 bases and the J gene end by 2 bases; junction bases not matched to a gene: 4. The CDR3 has 14 amino acids. CDR1 and CDR2 (germline): MDHEN, SYDVKM. CDR3 loop: CASTGQGNTGELFF. DNA for the CDR3: TGTGCCAGTACGGGACAGGGCAACACCGGGGAGCTGTTTTTT.

The chain has TRBV19 and TRBJ2-1; TRBD2 is a possible D gene (5 bases). The CDR3 spans 14 residues. V lost 6 bases, J lost 5 bases, and 14 bases lay in between. Germline V gene data show CDR1 as LNHDA and CDR2 as SQIVND (reference sequence). CDR3 amino acids: CASSPRTAHNEQFF. In DNA, the CDR3 is TGTGCCAGTAGCCCCAGGACTGCCCACAATGAGCAGTTCTTC.

The J gene is TRBJ2-1, the V gene TRBV7-9; D is possibly TRBD2 (5 bases). V was trimmed by 4 bases and J by 9 bases, leaving 13 bases between them. There are 13 residues in the CDR3. Germline CDR1 and CDR2: SEHNR and FQNEAQ (reference sequence). The CDR3 DNA is TGTGCCAGCAGCTCTGTGATAGGGAGTGAGCAGTTCTTC. It is translated as CASSSVIGSEQFF.

The chain links TRBV13 to TRBJ1-4; D ambiguous. From germline, CDR1 is PRHDT and CDR2 FYEKMQ (reference sequence). CDR3 length: 13 amino acids. V was trimmed by 2 bases and J by 4 bases, leaving 5 bases between them. CDR3 in DNA: TGTGCCAGCAGCTTACCCCTTAATGAAAAACTGTTTTTT. This translates into CASSLPLNEKLFF.

This clone was detected only a few times. The rearrangement joins TRBV2 to TRBJ1-5, with D possibly TRBD1 on 6 matching bases. Trimming left V 4 bases short and J 7 bases short, with 8 bases between. CDR3 length: 12 residues. Per the germline V gene, CDR1 is SNHLY and CDR2 is FYNNEI. The CDR3 loop is CASSGTAQPQHF. CDR3 nucleotides: TGTGCCAGCAGTGGGACAGCCCAGCCCCAGCATTTT.